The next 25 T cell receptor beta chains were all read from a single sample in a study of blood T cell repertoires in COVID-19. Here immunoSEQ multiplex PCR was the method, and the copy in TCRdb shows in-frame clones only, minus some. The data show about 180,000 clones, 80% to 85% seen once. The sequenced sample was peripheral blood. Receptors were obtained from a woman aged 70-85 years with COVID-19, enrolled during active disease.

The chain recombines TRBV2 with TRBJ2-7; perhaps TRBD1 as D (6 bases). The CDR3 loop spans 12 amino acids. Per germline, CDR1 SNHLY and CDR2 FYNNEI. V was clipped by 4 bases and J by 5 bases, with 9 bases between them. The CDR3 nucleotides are TGTGCCAGCAGTGCCTGGGGGCACGAGCAGTACTTC. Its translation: CASSAWGHEQYF.

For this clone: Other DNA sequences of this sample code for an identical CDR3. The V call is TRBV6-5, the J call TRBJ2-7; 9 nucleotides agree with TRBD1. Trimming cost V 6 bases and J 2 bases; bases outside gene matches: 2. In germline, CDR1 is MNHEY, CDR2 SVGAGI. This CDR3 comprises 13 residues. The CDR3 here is CASRRTGAYEQYF. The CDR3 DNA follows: TGTGCCAGCAGACGGACAGGGGCCTACGAGCAGTACTTC.

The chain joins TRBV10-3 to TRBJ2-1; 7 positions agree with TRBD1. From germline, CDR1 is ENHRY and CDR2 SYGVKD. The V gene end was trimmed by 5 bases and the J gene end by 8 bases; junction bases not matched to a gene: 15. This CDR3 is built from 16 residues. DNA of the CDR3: TGTGCCATCAGTATTATTTGGGGTGACAGGGCTCATGAGCAGTTCTTC. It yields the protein CAISIIWGDRAHEQFF.

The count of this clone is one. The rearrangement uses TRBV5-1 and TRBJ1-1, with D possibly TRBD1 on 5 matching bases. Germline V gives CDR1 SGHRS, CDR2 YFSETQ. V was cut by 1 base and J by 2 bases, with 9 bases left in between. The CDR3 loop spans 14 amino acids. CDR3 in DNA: TGCGCCAGCAGCTTGCAACAGGCTAACACTGAAGCTTTCTTT. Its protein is CASSLQQANTEAFF. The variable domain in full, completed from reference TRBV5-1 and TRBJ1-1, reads KAGVTQTPRYLIKTRGQQVTLSCSPISGHRSVSWYQQTPGQGLQFLFEYFSETQRNKGNFPGRFSGRQFSNSRSEMNVSTLELGDSALYLCASSLQQANTEAFFGQGTRLTVV.

The chain's CDR3 is CATSEGGRNQETQYF. The CDR3 nucleotides are TGTGCCACCAGTGAGGGAGGGAGGAATCAAGAGACCCAGTACTTC. V gene TRBV24-1 combines with J gene TRBJ2-5; 7 nucleotides line up with TRBD2. Germline V gives CDR1 KGHDR, CDR2 SFDVKD. J lost 2 bases, V lost 4 bases, and 6 bases had no gene match. The CDR3 has 15 residues.

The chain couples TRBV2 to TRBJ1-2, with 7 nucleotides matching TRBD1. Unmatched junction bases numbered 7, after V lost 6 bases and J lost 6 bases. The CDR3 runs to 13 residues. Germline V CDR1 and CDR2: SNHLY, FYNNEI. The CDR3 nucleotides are TGTGCCAGCAGCGCGGACAGGTTCGATGGCTACACCTTC. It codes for CASSADRFDGYTF. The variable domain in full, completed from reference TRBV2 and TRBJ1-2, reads EPEVTQTPSHQVTQMGQEVILRCVPISNHLYFYWYRQILGQKVEFLVSFYNNEISEKSEIFDDQFSVERPDGSNFTLKIRSTKLEDSAMYFCASSADRFDGYTFGSGTRLTVV.

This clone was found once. CDR3 protein: CATSREAAGNTEAFF. DNA of the CDR3: TGTGCCACCAGCAGAGAGGCAGCGGGTAACACTGAAGCTTTCTTT. The rearrangement joins TRBV15 to TRBJ1-1; D not resolved. CDR1 LNHNV and CDR2 YYDKDF come from the germline V gene (reference sequence). V gave up 0 bases and J gave up 2 bases, with 10 bases separating them. CDR3 length: 15 residues.

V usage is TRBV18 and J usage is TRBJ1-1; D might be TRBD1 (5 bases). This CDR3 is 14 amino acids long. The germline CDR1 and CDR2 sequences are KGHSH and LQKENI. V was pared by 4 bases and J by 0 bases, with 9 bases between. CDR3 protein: CASSLLTVNTEAFF. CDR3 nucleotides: TGTGCCAGCTCACTACTGACAGTGAACACTGAAGCTTTCTTT.

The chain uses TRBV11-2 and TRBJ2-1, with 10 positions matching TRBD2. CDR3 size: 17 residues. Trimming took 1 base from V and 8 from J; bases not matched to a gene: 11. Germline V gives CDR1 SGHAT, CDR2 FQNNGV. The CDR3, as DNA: TGTGCCAGCAGCTTAGCTTGGACTAGCGGATCAAAGGATGAGCAGTTCTTC. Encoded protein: CASSLAWTSGSKDEQFF.

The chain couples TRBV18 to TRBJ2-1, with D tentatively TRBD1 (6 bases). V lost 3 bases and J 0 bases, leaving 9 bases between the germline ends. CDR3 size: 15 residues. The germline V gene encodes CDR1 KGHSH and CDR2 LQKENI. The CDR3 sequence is CASSPDRSSYNEQFF. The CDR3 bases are TGTGCCAGCTCACCCGACAGGTCCTCCTACAATGAGCAGTTCTTC.

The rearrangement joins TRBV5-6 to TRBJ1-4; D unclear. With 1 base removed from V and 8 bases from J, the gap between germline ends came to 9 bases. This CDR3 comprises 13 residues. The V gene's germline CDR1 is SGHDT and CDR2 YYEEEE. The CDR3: CASSLWRGEKLFF. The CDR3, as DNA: TGTGCCAGCAGCTTGTGGAGAGGAGAAAAACTGTTTTTT. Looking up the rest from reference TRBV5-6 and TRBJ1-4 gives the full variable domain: DAGVTQSPTHLIKTRGQQVTLRCSPKSGHDTVSWYQQALGQGPQFIFQYYEEEERQRGNFPDRFSGHQFPNYSSELNVNALLLGDSALYLCASSLWRGEKLFFGSGTQLSVL.

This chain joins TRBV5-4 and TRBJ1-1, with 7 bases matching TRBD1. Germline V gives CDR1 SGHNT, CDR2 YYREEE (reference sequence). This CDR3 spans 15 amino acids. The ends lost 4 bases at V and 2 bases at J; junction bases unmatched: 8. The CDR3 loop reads CASSPQGQLNTEAFF. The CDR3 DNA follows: TGTGCCAGCAGCCCACAGGGACAGTTAAACACTGAAGCTTTCTTT.

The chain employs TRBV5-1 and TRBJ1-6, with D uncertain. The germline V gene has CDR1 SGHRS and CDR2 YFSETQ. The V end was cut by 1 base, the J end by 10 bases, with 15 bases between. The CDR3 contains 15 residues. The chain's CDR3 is CASSLSSTRESPLHF. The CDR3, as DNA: TGCGCCAGCAGCTTGTCTTCCACGCGGGAATCACCCCTCCACTTT. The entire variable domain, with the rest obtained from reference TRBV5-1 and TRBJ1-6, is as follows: KAGVTQTPRYLIKTRGQQVTLSCSPISGHRSVSWYQQTPGQGLQFLFEYFSETQRNKGNFPGRFSGRQFSNSRSEMNVSTLELGDSALYLCASSLSSTRESPLHFGNGTRLTVT.

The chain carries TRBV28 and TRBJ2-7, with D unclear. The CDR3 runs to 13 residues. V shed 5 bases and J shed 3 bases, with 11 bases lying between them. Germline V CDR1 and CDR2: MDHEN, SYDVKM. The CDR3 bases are TGTGCCAGCAGTAAGTCCCCTAACTACGAGCAGTACTTC. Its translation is CASSKSPNYEQYF.

CDR3 sequence reads: CASSLGTGHYNEQFF. DNA for the CDR3: TGTGCCAGCAGCTTGGGGACAGGGCACTACAATGAGCAGTTCTTC. The V gene is TRBV7-3, the J gene TRBJ2-1, with 9 bases that match TRBD1. Germline assignment: CDR1 SGHTA and CDR2 FQGTGA. The CDR3 covers 15 residues. The ends lost 3 bases at V and 3 bases at J; junction bases unmatched: 3.

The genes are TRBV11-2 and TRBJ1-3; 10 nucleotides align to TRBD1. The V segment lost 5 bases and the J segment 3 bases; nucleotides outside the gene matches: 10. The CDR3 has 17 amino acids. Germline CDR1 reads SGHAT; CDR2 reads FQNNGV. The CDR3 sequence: CASSPSTGGFFGNTIYF. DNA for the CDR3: TGTGCCAGCAGCCCCTCGACAGGGGGCTTTTTTGGAAACACCATATATTTT.

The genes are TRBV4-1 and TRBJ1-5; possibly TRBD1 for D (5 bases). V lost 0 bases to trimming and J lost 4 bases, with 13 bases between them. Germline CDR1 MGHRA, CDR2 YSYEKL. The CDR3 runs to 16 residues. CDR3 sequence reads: CASSQDIRVSNQPQHF. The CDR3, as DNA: TGCGCCAGCAGCCAAGATATCAGGGTTTCGAATCAGCCCCAGCATTTT.

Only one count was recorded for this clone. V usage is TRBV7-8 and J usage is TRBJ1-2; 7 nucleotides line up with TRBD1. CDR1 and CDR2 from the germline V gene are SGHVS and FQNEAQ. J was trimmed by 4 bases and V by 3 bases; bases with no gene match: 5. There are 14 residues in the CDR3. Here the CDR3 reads CASSFIGTAYGYTF. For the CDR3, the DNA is TGTGCCAGCAGCTTCATCGGGACAGCCTATGGCTACACCTTC.

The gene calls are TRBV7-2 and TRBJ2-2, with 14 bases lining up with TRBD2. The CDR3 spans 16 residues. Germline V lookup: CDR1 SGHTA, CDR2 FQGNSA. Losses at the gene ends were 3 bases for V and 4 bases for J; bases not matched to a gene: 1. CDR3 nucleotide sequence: TGTACCAGCAGCTTGACTAGCGGGAGGGTCACCGGGGAGCTGTTTTTT. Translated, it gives CTSSLTSGRVTGELFF.

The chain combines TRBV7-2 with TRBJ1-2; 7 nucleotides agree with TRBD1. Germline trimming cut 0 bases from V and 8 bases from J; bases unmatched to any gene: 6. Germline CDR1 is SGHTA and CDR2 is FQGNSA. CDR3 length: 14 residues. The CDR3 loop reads CASSLAGTDSGYTF. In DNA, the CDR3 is TGTGCCAGCAGCTTAGCCGGGACAGATTCCGGCTACACCTTC.

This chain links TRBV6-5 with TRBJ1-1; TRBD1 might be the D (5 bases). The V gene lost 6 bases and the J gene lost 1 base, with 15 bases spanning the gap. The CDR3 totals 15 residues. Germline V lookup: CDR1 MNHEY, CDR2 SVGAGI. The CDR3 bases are TGTGCCAGCAGGGACCAACAAGGGGCGAACACTGAAGCTTTCTTT. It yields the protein CASRDQQGANTEAFF.

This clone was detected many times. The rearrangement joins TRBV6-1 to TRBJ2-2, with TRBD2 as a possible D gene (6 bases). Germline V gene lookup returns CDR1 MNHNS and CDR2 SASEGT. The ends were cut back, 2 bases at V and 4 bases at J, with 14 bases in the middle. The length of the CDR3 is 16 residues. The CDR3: CASSERASGSTGELFF. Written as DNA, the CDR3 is TGTGCCAGCAGTGAAAGGGCCAGCGGGTCCACCGGGGAGCTGTTTTTT.

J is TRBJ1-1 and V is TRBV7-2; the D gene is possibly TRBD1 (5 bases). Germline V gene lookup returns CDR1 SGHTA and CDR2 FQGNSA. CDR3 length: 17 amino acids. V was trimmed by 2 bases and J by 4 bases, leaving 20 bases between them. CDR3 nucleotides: TGTGCCAGCAGCTTAACAAGATTGGGCCAGGGCAGCACTGAAGCTTTCTTT. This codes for CASSLTRLGQGSTEAFF.

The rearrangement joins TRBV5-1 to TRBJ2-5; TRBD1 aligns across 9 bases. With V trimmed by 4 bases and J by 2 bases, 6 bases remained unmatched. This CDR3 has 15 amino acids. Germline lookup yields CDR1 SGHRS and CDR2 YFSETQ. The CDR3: CASSDRQGDQETQYF. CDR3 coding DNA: TGCGCCAGCAGCGATAGACAGGGGGATCAAGAGACCCAGTACTTC.

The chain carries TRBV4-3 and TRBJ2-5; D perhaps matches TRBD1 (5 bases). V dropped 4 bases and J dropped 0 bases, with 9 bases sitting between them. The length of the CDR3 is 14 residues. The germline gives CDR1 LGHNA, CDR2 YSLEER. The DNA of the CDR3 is TGCGCCAGCAGCCGCGACAGATACCAAGAGACCCAGTACTTC. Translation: CASSRDRYQETQYF.